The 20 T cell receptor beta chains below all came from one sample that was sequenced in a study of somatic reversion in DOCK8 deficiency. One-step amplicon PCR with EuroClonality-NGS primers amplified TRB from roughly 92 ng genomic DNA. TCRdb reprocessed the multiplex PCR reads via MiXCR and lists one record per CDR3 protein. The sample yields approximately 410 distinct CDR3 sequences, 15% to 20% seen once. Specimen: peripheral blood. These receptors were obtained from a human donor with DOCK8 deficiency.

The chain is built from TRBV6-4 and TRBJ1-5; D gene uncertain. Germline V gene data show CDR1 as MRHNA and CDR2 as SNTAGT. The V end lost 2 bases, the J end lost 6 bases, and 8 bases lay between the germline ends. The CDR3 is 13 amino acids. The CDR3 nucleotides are TGTGCCAGCAGTGACCTTATTTGTCAGCCCCAGCATTTT. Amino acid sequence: CASSDLICQPQHF.

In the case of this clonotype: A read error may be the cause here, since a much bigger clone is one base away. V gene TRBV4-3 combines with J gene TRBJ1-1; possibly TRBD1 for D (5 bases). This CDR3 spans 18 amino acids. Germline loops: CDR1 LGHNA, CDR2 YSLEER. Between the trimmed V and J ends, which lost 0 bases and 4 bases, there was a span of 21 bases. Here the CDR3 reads CASSQDMGGWHTGTEAFF. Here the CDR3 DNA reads TGCGCCAGCAGCCAAGATATGGGGGGGTGGCATACCGGCACTGAAGCTTTCTTT.

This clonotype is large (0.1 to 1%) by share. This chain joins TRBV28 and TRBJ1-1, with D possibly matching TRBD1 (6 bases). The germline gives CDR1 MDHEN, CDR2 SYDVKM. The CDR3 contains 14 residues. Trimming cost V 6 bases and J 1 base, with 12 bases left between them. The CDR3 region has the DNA TGTGCCAGCAGGGGATGGACAGCGAACACTGAAGCTTTCTTT. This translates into CASRGWTANTEAFF.

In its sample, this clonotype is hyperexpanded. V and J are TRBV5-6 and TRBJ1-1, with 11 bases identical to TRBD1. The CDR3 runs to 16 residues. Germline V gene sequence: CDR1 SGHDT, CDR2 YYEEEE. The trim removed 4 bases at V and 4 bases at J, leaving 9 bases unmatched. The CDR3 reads CASSLEMGQGGTEAFF. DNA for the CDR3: TGTGCCAGCAGCCTAGAGATGGGACAGGGGGGCACTGAAGCTTTCTTT.

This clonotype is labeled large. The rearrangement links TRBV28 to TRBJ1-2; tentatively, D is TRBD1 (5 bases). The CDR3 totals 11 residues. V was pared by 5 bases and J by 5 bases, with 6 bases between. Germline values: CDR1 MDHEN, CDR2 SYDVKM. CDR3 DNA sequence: TGTGCCAGCAGTCCAGGGTATGGCTACACCTTC. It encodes CASSPGYGYTF.

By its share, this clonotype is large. The CDR3 DNA reads TGTGCCAGCAGTTTAGGTCTCGGGGGGTGGAGTCCCTCTGGGGCCAACGTCCTGACTTTC. It is translated as CASSLGLGGWSPSGANVLTF. This chain connects TRBV28 to TRBJ2-6; 7 bases match TRBD2. CDR3 length equals 20 residues. Germline V lookup: CDR1 MDHEN, CDR2 SYDVKM. V shed 2 bases and J 0 bases; nucleotides not matched to a gene: 13.

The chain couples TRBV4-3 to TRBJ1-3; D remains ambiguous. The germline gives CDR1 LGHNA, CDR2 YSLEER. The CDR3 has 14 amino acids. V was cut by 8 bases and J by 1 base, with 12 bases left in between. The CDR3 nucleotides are TGCGCCAGCCAAGCAGCGGATTCTGGAAACACCATATATTTT. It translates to CASQAADSGNTIYF.

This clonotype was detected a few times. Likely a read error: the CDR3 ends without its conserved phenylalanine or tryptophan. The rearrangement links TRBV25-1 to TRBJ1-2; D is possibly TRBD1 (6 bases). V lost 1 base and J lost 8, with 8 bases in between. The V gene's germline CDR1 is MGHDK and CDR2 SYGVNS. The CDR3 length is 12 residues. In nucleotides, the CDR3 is TGTGCCAGCAGTGAATCAGGGGACGGCTACACCCTC. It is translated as CASSESGDGYTL.

The CDR3 nucleotides read TGCGCCAGCAGCTTGGGGACGGTGGGAAATGAAAAACTGTTTTTT. This translates into CASSLGTVGNEKLFF. The chain carries TRBV5-1 and TRBJ1-4, with D hard to call. Germline V gene lookup returns CDR1 SGHRS and CDR2 YFSETQ. CDR3 length: 15 amino acids. Between the trimmed V and J ends, which lost 0 bases and 5 bases, there was a span of 11 bases.

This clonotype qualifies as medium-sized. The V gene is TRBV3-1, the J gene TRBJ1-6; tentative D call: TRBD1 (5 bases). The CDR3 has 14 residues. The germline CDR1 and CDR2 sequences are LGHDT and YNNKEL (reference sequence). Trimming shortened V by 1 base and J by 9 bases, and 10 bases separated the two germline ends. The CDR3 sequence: CASSQAGVSSPLHF. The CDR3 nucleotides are TGTGCCAGCAGCCAAGCGGGGGTGAGTTCACCCCTCCACTTT.

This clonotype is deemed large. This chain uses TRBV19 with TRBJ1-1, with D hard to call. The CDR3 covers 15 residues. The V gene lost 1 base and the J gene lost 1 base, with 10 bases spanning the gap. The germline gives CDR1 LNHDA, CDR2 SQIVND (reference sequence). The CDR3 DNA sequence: TGTGCCAGTAGTATAGGAGGGCAGGCGAACACTGAAGCTTTCTTT. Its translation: CASSIGGQANTEAFF.

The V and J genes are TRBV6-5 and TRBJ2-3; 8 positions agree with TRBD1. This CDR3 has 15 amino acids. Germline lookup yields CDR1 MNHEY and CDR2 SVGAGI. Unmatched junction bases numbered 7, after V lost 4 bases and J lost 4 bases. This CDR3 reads CASSWTGSLADTQYF. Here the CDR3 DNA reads TGTGCCAGCAGTTGGACAGGGAGTTTGGCAGATACGCAGTATTTT.

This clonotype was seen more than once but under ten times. Here the CDR3 reads CASSYSGVTGELFF. The DNA for the CDR3 is TGTGCCAGCAGTTACTCGGGTGTCACCGGGGAGCTGTTTTTT. The chain combines TRBV6-6 with TRBJ2-2; the D is unclear. Germline CDR1 and CDR2: MNHNY and SVGAGI (reference sequence). This CDR3 is 14 amino acids long. The V and J ends lost 0 bases and 4 bases respectively, with 6 bases between them.

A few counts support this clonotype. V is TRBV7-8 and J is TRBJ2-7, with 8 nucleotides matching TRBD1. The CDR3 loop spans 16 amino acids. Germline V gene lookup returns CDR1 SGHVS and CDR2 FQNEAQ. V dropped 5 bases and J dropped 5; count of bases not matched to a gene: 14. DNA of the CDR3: TGTGCCAGCAGCCGAGGCTGGGGGACAGGCGCCCACGAGCAGTACTTC. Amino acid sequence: CASSRGWGTGAHEQYF.

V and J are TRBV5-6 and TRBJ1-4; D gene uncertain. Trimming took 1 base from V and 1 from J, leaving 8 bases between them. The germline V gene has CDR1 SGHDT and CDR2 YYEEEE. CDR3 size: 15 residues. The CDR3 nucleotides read TGTGCCAGCAGCTTGAGCGGGGTAACTAATGAAAAACTGTTTTTT. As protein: CASSLSGVTNEKLFF.

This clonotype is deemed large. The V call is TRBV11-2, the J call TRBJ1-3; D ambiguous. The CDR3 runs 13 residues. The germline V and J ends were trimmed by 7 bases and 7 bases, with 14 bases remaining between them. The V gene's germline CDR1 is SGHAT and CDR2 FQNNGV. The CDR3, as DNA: TGTGCCAGCAAGTTCCAGGTTGGGAACACCATATATTTT. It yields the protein CASKFQVGNTIYF.

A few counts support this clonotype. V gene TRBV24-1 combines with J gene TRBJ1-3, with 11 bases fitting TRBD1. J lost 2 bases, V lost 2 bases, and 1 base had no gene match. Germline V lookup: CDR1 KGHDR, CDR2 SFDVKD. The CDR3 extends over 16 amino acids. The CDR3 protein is CATSDSGQGAGNTIYF. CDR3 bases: TGTGCCACCAGTGATTCGGGACAGGGGGCTGGAAACACCATATATTTT.

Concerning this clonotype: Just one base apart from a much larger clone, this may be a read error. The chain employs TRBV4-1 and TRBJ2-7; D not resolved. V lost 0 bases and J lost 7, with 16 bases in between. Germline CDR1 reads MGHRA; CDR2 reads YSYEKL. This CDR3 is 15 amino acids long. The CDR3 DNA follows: TGCGCCAGCAGCCAAGAATATAAGGGTTCAAGAGAGCAGTACTTC. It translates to CASSQEYKGSREQYF.

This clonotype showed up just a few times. CDR3 sequence (DNA): TGTGCCAGCAGTTACTCGAGGGTTGACCGACCAGCTAACTATGGCTACACCTTC. Protein product: CASSYSRVDRPANYGYTF. The chain combines TRBV6-6 with TRBJ1-2; D gene unclear. From germline, CDR1 is MNHNY and CDR2 SVGAGI (reference sequence). The length of the CDR3 is 18 residues. V was cut by 0 bases and J by 0 bases, with 17 bases left in between.

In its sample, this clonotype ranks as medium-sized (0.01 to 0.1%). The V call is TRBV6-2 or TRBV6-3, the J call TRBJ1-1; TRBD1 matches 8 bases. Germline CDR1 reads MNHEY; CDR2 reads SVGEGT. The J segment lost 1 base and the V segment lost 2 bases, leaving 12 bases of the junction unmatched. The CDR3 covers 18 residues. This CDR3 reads CASSYPNPPTGANTEAFF. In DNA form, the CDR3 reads TGTGCCAGCAGTTACCCCAATCCACCGACAGGGGCGAACACTGAAGCTTTCTTT.